A single sample gave rise to the 13 T cell receptor beta chains below, sequenced in a study of PD-1 blockade in mismatch repair-deficient tumors. Libraries were prepared by immunoSEQ multiplex PCR; TCRdb keeps only in-frame clonotypes and omits some of them. The sample lists about 68,000 clones; 70% to 80% were seen once. Specimen: peripheral blood, collected 2 weeks after starting pembrolizumab. These receptors were taken from an adult with mismatch repair-deficient cancer.

This chain uses TRBV7-9 with TRBJ1-4, with D perhaps matching TRBD1 (6 bases). V was clipped by 5 bases and J by 3 bases, with 13 bases between them. This CDR3 has 15 residues. Germline V CDR1 and CDR2: SEHNR, FQNEAQ (reference sequence). DNA of the CDR3: TGTGCCAGCAGCGTCTTACAGGGAGCTAATGAAAAACTGTTTTTT. As protein: CASSVLQGANEKLFF.

This clone was counted once. This chain connects TRBV29-1 to TRBJ2-5; no definite D call. The CDR3 contains 13 residues. Looked up from germline, CDR1 is SQVTM and CDR2 is ANQGSEA. Trimming removed 3 bases from V and 8 bases from J, with 16 bases in between. In DNA, the CDR3 is TGCAGCGTTGAGAGGACGGTGGGAATCACCCAGTACTTC. It is translated as CSVERTVGITQYF.

This sequence joins TRBV2 and TRBJ2-3; 10 positions match TRBD2. CDR1 is SNHLY, CDR2 FYNNEI, per germline. V lost 10 bases to trimming and J lost 2 bases; unmatched junction nucleotides: 3. There are 13 residues in the CDR3. The CDR3 sequence: CATTSGYTDTQYF. CDR3 bases: TGTGCCACGACTAGCGGGTACACAGATACGCAGTATTTT.

V gene TRBV19 combines with J gene TRBJ2-7; the D call may be TRBD1 or TRBD2 (5 bases each). Germline V gene lookup returns CDR1 LNHDA and CDR2 SQIVND (reference sequence). Trimming took 5 bases from V and 3 from J, leaving 11 bases between them. The CDR3 is 13 amino acids. CDR3: CASSVLDSYEQYF. CDR3 in DNA: TGTGCCAGTAGTGTACTAGACAGCTACGAGCAGTACTTC.

Here the CDR3 reads CATRQGPNTEAFF. As DNA, the CDR3 is TGTGCCACCAGACAGGGGCCGAACACTGAAGCTTTCTTT. The V call is TRBV19, the J call TRBJ1-1; 8 bases agree with TRBD1. CDR1 is LNHDA, CDR2 SQIVND, per germline (reference sequence). The trim removed 10 bases at V and 1 base at J, leaving 5 bases unmatched. CDR3 size: 13 residues.

Only a few counts were recorded for this clone. The chain links TRBV13 to TRBJ1-2; D is uncertain. Trimming shortened V by 2 bases and J by 8 bases, and 9 bases separated the two germline ends. CDR3 length: 12 amino acids. CDR1 is PRHDT, CDR2 FYEKMQ, per germline (reference sequence). CDR3 nucleotides: TGTGCCAGCAGCTTAAAGTGGAGCGGCTACACCTTC. The encoded protein is CASSLKWSGYTF.

The chain has TRBV7-2 and TRBJ1-5; 9 bases agree with TRBD1. V was pared by 5 bases and J by 4 bases, with 6 bases of the junction left unmatched. Germline V CDR1 and CDR2: SGHTA, FQGNSA. There are 15 residues in the CDR3. The CDR3 protein is CASSLRTGANQPQHF. The CDR3 DNA is TGTGCCAGCAGCCTTCGGACAGGGGCTAATCAGCCCCAGCATTTT.

In this sample, this clone turned up a few times. The V gene is TRBV15, the J gene TRBJ2-7; no reliable D call. The CDR3 runs to 12 residues. Trimming removed 0 bases at V and 5 bases at J, with 5 bases between. Looked up from germline, CDR1 is LNHNV and CDR2 is YYDKDF (reference sequence). The CDR3, as DNA: TGTGCCACCAGCAGAGATCTGGACGAGCAGTACTTC. Amino acids: CATSRDLDEQYF.

The genes are TRBV5-4 and TRBJ2-1; D is ambiguous. V was pared by 4 bases and J by 4 bases, with 9 bases between. Germline loops: CDR1 SGHNT, CDR2 YYREEE (reference sequence). The CDR3 has 13 amino acids. In nucleotides, the CDR3 is TGTGCCAGCAGCCCGGCCTTATACAATGAGCAGTTCTTC. The encoded protein is CASSPALYNEQFF.

The chain joins TRBV25-1 to TRBJ2-2; D ambiguous. Per the germline V gene, CDR1 is MGHDK and CDR2 is SYGVNS. This CDR3 has 12 amino acids. Trimming took off 7 bases at V and 4 bases at J, with 7 bases between the two ends. As DNA, the CDR3 is TGTGCCAGCAATCCCCCCACCGGGGAGCTGTTTTTT. Protein: CASNPPTGELFF.

The V and J genes are TRBV7-8 and TRBJ2-3, with D possibly being TRBD1 (5 bases). CDR1 and CDR2 from the germline V gene are SGHVS and FQNEAQ. Trimming left V 2 bases short and J 3 bases short, with 12 bases between. The CDR3 has 15 amino acids. The CDR3, as DNA: TGTGCCAGCAGCTTATGGGCAGGGTTAACAGATACGCAGTATTTT. Amino acid sequence: CASSLWAGLTDTQYF.

This clone turned up a few times. The chain carries TRBV7-2 and TRBJ2-3; D remains unclear. Germline values: CDR1 SGHTA, CDR2 FQGNSA. V was cut by 0 bases and J by 6 bases, with 7 bases left in between. This CDR3 spans 13 amino acids. As DNA, the CDR3 is TGTGCCAGCAGCTTAGCGCTCTTGGATACGCAGTATTTT. It specifies CASSLALLDTQYF.

The V call is TRBV5-4, the J call TRBJ2-4; possibly TRBD1 for D (5 bases). The CDR3 runs 14 residues. Trimming stripped 2 bases from V and 5 bases from J, with 11 bases between. The V gene's germline CDR1 is SGHNT and CDR2 YYREEE (reference sequence). CDR3 loop: CASSFLGAENIQYF. Here the CDR3 DNA reads TGTGCCAGCAGCTTCCTAGGGGCGGAAAACATTCAGTACTTC.